Below are 23 T cell receptor beta chains sequenced from a single sample in a study of cytomegalovirus exposure and HLA in healthy donors (dated by TCRdb to about 2017). To prepare the library, the immunoSEQ multiplex PCR assay was applied. For the multiplex PCR, a mixture combining 60 forward primers for TCR Vbeta segments and 13 reverse primers for TCR Jbeta segments was used. TCRdb carries this immuneACCESS record with in-frame sequences only. Its versions omit some clonotypes, under half of them owing to an unresolved V gene in the studies checked, with the rest unexplained. Recorded for this sample are approximately 150,000 clones; 70% to 85% of them occurred a single time. Less than 2% of the sample belongs to the ten largest clones. The sequencing sample was made of PBMCs. These receptors all stem from a woman aged 40 to 50 in good health and CMV-seronegative.

The J gene is TRBJ2-1, the V gene TRBV9, with 8 bases fitting TRBD2. The CDR3 length is 15 residues. Per the germline V gene, CDR1 is SGDLS and CDR2 is YYNGEE. V was clipped by 4 bases and J by 2 bases; unmatched bases: 5. CDR3 in amino acids: CASSPIAGPYNEQFF. CDR3 sequence (DNA): TGTGCCAGCAGCCCCATAGCGGGACCCTACAATGAGCAGTTCTTC.

This clone occurred once. The CDR3 is CASSPRGQGEHYTF. The CDR3 region has the DNA TGTGCCAGCAGTCCCCGAGGACAGGGTGAGCACTACACCTTC. The chain combines TRBV6-5 with TRBJ1-2; 8 bases are shared with TRBD1. Germline V gene sequence: CDR1 MNHEY, CDR2 SVGAGI. V lost 5 bases, J lost 10 bases, and 12 bases stayed unmatched. This CDR3 comprises 14 residues.

The rearrangement links TRBV15 to TRBJ2-4; TRBD2 matches 10 bases. The CDR3 is 21 residues long. After removal of 0 bases from V and 0 bases from J, the junction contained 14 bases not matched to a gene. Germline CDR1 reads LNHNV; CDR2 reads YYDKDF (reference sequence). This CDR3 reads CATSRDQGLAGEKLAKNIQYF. For the CDR3, the DNA is TGTGCCACCAGCAGAGACCAAGGGCTAGCGGGAGAGAAGCTAGCCAAAAACATTCAGTACTTC.

This chain connects TRBV7-9 to TRBJ2-7; no clear D gene. Germline-derived CDR1 and CDR2 are SEHNR and FQNEAQ (reference sequence). V lost 1 base to trimming and J lost 5 bases, with 12 bases between them. This CDR3 contains 14 residues. The CDR3 coding sequence is TGTGCCAGCAGCTTAGGAGCTGCGTATGACGAGCAGTACTTC. Protein: CASSLGAAYDEQYF.

The chain has TRBV19 and TRBJ2-1; 12 bases map to TRBD2. With V trimmed by 5 bases and J by 1 base, 6 bases remained unmatched. CDR1 LNHDA and CDR2 SQIVND come from the germline V gene (reference sequence). This CDR3 comprises 17 residues. CDR3 nucleotide sequence: TGTGCCAGTAGTCCATCTAGCGGGAGGGCTTCCTACAATGAGCAGTTCTTC. It yields the protein CASSPSSGRASYNEQFF.

This sequence joins TRBV5-1 and TRBJ2-3; 9 bases align to TRBD2. In germline, CDR1 is SGHRS, CDR2 YFSETQ. This CDR3 has 16 amino acids. J gave up 0 bases and V 0 bases, and 2 bases lay outside the gene matches. The CDR3 reads CASSLDLAGSTDTQYF. CDR3 DNA: TGCGCCAGCAGCTTGGATCTAGCGGGGAGCACAGATACGCAGTATTTT.

The rearrangement links TRBV18 to TRBJ1-5; D might be TRBD1 (6 bases). This CDR3 region has 18 residues. Trimming stripped 3 bases from V and 6 bases from J, with 24 bases between. Germline CDR1 and CDR2: KGHSH and LQKENI. CDR3 nucleotides: TGTGCCAGCTCACCCTTGCCAGGGGTGAAGAAGGACCGTCAGCCCCAGCATTTT. Translation: CASSPLPGVKKDRQPQHF.

This clone was counted a single time. J is TRBJ2-1 and V is TRBV7-3; 8 bases agree with TRBD2. Trimming took 1 base from V and 8 from J; bases not matched to a gene: 10. The CDR3 is 16 amino acids. Germline CDR1 reads SGHTA; CDR2 reads FQGTGA. In nucleotides, the CDR3 is TGTGCCAGCAGCTTAAGGGGGACTAGGGGAACCCATGAGCAGTTCTTC. Protein: CASSLRGTRGTHEQFF.

Only a few counts were recorded for this clone. The chain couples TRBV28 to TRBJ2-1, with 7 nucleotides matching TRBD1. CDR1 and CDR2 (germline): MDHEN, SYDVKM. V lost 5 bases and J lost 5; bases outside the gene matches: 6. The CDR3 covers 14 residues. CDR3 bases: TGTGCCAGCAGTCAGGGACAGTCAGACAATGAGCAGTTCTTC. This codes for CASSQGQSDNEQFF.

This chain links TRBV5-1 with TRBJ2-2, with TRBD1 as a possible D gene (6 bases). Germline V gene sequence: CDR1 SGHRS, CDR2 YFSETQ. V was trimmed by 4 bases and J by 3 bases, leaving 13 bases between them. The CDR3 length is 15 residues. The CDR3: CASSGGHFDTGELFF. The DNA for the CDR3 is TGCGCCAGCAGCGGGGGACACTTCGACACCGGGGAGCTGTTTTTT.

This rearrangement joins TRBV19 to TRBJ1-2; TRBD1 matches 7 bases. CDR3 length: 16 residues. With 7 bases clipped from V and 2 bases from J, the junction kept 13 bases outside the gene matches. Germline lookup yields CDR1 LNHDA and CDR2 SQIVND (reference sequence). CDR3 residues: CASKKGGTAENYGYTF. The CDR3 DNA reads as TGTGCCAGTAAGAAAGGGGGGACAGCCGAAAACTATGGCTACACCTTC. The full variable domain, rest sourced from reference TRBV19 and TRBJ1-2, is DGGITQSPKYLFRKEGQNVTLSCEQNLNHDAMYWYRQDPGQGLRLIYYSQIVNDFQKGDIAEGYSVSREKKESFPLTVTSAQKNPTAFYLCASKKGGTAENYGYTFGSGTRLTVV.

The V gene is TRBV19, the J gene TRBJ1-5; 9 bases match TRBD1. Germline trimming cut 7 bases from V and 4 bases from J; bases unmatched to any gene: 8. Germline CDR1 is LNHDA and CDR2 is SQIVND (reference sequence). This CDR3 has 15 residues. CDR3 residues: CASNGRTGENQPQHF. Here the CDR3 DNA reads TGTGCCAGTAATGGCCGGACAGGGGAGAATCAGCCCCAGCATTTT. The variable domain in full, with the rest retrieved from reference TRBV19 and TRBJ1-5, is DGGITQSPKYLFRKEGQNVTLSCEQNLNHDAMYWYRQDPGQGLRLIYYSQIVNDFQKGDIAEGYSVSREKKESFPLTVTSAQKNPTAFYLCASNGRTGENQPQHFGDGTRLSIL.

The CDR3 DNA sequence: TGTGCCAGCAGCTCCGGACTAGCGGGAGTTATGGCCCCGTTCTTC. This gives the protein CASSSGLAGVMAPFF. V and J are TRBV28 and TRBJ2-1; 13 positions agree with TRBD2. This CDR3 is built from 15 residues. J gave up 15 bases and V 6 bases, and 14 bases lay outside the gene matches. Germline V gene lookup returns CDR1 MDHEN and CDR2 SYDVKM.

V usage is TRBV27 and J usage is TRBJ1-6; 7 bases are shared with TRBD1. V dropped 0 bases and J dropped 9; count of bases not matched to a gene: 8. The CDR3 loop spans 16 amino acids. CDR1 MNHEY and CDR2 SMNVEV come from the germline V gene (reference sequence). The CDR3 DNA is TGTGCCAGCAGTTTATCCTCGACAGGGAGTAGTTCACCCCTCCACTTT. This sequence encodes CASSLSSTGSSSPLHF.

The V call is TRBV9, the J call TRBJ2-1; 13 bases agree with TRBD2. The ends lost 4 bases at V and 1 base at J; junction bases unmatched: 8. CDR3 length equals 18 residues. Per the germline V gene, CDR1 is SGDLS and CDR2 is YYNGEE. The CDR3 region is CASSSRTSGRMSYNEQFF. The CDR3 DNA is TGTGCCAGCAGCTCGAGGACTAGCGGGAGAATGTCCTACAATGAGCAGTTCTTC.

The V gene is TRBV7-9, the J gene TRBJ2-7; maybe TRBD1 (5 bases). The germline V gene encodes CDR1 SEHNR and CDR2 FQNEAQ (reference sequence). CDR3 length equals 13 residues. V dropped 6 bases and J dropped 2 bases, with 11 bases sitting between them. In nucleotides, the CDR3 is TGTGCCAGCAGAAGCGCAGGGACCTACGAGCAGTACTTC. Protein sequence: CASRSAGTYEQYF. Using reference TRBV7-9 and TRBJ2-7 for the parts outside the CDR3, the full variable domain is DTGVSQNPRHKITKRGQNVTFRCDPISEHNRLYWYRQTLGQGPEFLTYFQNEAQLEKSRLLSDRFSAERPKGSFSTLEIQRTEQGDSAMYLCASRSAGTYEQYFGPGTRLTVT.

The V call is TRBV30, the J call TRBJ1-1; D gene uncertain. Looked up from germline, CDR1 is GTSNPN and CDR2 is SVGIG (reference sequence). V dropped 2 bases and J dropped 4 bases, with 11 bases sitting between them. The CDR3 extends over 13 amino acids. The CDR3 here is CAWSYGVSTEAFF. CDR3 in DNA: TGTGCCTGGAGTTATGGAGTGAGCACTGAAGCTTTCTTT.

The rearrangement joins TRBV28 to TRBJ2-5; 11 nucleotides line up with TRBD2. The CDR3 has 17 residues. The V and J ends lost 6 bases and 0 bases, in that order; junction bases with no gene match: 9. Germline CDR1 and CDR2: MDHEN and SYDVKM. CDR3: CASSLLGLAGYQETQYF. CDR3 nucleotides: TGTGCCAGCAGCCTACTAGGACTAGCGGGTTACCAAGAGACCCAGTACTTC.

This clone was seen a single time. V usage is TRBV7-9 and J usage is TRBJ2-6; D ambiguous. The CDR3 runs to 18 residues. Trimming pared 6 bases from V and 0 bases from J, leaving 18 bases between. Per the germline V gene, CDR1 is SEHNR and CDR2 is FQNEAQ (reference sequence). The CDR3 protein is CASRAGWSDPSGANVLTF. DNA for the CDR3: TGTGCCAGCAGGGCCGGGTGGTCGGATCCCTCTGGGGCCAACGTCCTGACTTTC.

V is TRBV28 and J is TRBJ1-2; 9 bases agree with TRBD1. The CDR3 has 12 residues. V dropped 6 bases and J dropped 10; count of bases not matched to a gene: 6. Germline CDR1 MDHEN, CDR2 SYDVKM. In DNA, the CDR3 is TGTGCCAGCAGAGGGGACAGGGATGTCTACACCTTC. Protein product: CASRGDRDVYTF.

The chain uses TRBV28 and TRBJ2-7; D is unresolved. From germline, CDR1 is MDHEN and CDR2 SYDVKM. Trimming shortened V by 6 bases and J by 6 bases, and 12 bases separated the two germline ends. This CDR3 has 12 amino acids. CDR3 DNA sequence: TGTGCCAGCAGCCAGGTTTTCCGCGAGCAGTACTTC. Translation gives CASSQVFREQYF.

J is TRBJ2-1 and V is TRBV27, with 8 bases fitting TRBD2. Germline V CDR1 and CDR2: MNHEY, SMNVEV (reference sequence). The CDR3 is 15 residues long. V was clipped by 7 bases and J by 3 bases; unmatched bases: 8. DNA for the CDR3: TGTGCCAGCACCCGGGGAGCGGGGGTCTACAATGAGCAGTTCTTC. As protein: CASTRGAGVYNEQFF.

The chain couples TRBV28 to TRBJ2-7; TRBD1 agrees at 7 bases. After removal of 6 bases from V and 4 bases from J, the junction contained 6 bases not matched to a gene. This CDR3 comprises 13 residues. Germline values: CDR1 MDHEN, CDR2 SYDVKM. The CDR3 coding sequence is TGTGCCAGCAGACCGGGACAGCAATACGAGCAGTACTTC. It translates to CASRPGQQYEQYF.